This T cell receptor beta chain comes out of a study of T cell responses to AZD1222 COVID-19 vaccine. About this clone itself: The antigen remains undetermined.

The CDR3 loop spans 13 amino acids. CDR1 and CDR2 (germline): SGDLS, YYNGEE. Unmatched junction bases numbered 8, after V lost 4 bases and J lost 9 bases. Findings of the study overall: Recipients of two AZD1222 doses showed rising Spike-specific TCR breadth and depth.

Clones were sequenced by immunoSEQ multiplex PCR, and TCRdb holds only the in-frame ones, with some missing. The sample holds 250,000 or so clones, 90% to 95% seen once. The material sequenced was peripheral blood, taken on day 0 of AZD1222 vaccination. This clonotype originated in an adult in good health. This chain links TRBV9 with TRBJ1-2; 8 nucleotides agree with TRBD1. CDR3 region: CASSPGTGWSYTF. CDR3 sequence (DNA): TGTGCCAGCAGCCCAGGGACAGGATGGAGCTACACCTTC.